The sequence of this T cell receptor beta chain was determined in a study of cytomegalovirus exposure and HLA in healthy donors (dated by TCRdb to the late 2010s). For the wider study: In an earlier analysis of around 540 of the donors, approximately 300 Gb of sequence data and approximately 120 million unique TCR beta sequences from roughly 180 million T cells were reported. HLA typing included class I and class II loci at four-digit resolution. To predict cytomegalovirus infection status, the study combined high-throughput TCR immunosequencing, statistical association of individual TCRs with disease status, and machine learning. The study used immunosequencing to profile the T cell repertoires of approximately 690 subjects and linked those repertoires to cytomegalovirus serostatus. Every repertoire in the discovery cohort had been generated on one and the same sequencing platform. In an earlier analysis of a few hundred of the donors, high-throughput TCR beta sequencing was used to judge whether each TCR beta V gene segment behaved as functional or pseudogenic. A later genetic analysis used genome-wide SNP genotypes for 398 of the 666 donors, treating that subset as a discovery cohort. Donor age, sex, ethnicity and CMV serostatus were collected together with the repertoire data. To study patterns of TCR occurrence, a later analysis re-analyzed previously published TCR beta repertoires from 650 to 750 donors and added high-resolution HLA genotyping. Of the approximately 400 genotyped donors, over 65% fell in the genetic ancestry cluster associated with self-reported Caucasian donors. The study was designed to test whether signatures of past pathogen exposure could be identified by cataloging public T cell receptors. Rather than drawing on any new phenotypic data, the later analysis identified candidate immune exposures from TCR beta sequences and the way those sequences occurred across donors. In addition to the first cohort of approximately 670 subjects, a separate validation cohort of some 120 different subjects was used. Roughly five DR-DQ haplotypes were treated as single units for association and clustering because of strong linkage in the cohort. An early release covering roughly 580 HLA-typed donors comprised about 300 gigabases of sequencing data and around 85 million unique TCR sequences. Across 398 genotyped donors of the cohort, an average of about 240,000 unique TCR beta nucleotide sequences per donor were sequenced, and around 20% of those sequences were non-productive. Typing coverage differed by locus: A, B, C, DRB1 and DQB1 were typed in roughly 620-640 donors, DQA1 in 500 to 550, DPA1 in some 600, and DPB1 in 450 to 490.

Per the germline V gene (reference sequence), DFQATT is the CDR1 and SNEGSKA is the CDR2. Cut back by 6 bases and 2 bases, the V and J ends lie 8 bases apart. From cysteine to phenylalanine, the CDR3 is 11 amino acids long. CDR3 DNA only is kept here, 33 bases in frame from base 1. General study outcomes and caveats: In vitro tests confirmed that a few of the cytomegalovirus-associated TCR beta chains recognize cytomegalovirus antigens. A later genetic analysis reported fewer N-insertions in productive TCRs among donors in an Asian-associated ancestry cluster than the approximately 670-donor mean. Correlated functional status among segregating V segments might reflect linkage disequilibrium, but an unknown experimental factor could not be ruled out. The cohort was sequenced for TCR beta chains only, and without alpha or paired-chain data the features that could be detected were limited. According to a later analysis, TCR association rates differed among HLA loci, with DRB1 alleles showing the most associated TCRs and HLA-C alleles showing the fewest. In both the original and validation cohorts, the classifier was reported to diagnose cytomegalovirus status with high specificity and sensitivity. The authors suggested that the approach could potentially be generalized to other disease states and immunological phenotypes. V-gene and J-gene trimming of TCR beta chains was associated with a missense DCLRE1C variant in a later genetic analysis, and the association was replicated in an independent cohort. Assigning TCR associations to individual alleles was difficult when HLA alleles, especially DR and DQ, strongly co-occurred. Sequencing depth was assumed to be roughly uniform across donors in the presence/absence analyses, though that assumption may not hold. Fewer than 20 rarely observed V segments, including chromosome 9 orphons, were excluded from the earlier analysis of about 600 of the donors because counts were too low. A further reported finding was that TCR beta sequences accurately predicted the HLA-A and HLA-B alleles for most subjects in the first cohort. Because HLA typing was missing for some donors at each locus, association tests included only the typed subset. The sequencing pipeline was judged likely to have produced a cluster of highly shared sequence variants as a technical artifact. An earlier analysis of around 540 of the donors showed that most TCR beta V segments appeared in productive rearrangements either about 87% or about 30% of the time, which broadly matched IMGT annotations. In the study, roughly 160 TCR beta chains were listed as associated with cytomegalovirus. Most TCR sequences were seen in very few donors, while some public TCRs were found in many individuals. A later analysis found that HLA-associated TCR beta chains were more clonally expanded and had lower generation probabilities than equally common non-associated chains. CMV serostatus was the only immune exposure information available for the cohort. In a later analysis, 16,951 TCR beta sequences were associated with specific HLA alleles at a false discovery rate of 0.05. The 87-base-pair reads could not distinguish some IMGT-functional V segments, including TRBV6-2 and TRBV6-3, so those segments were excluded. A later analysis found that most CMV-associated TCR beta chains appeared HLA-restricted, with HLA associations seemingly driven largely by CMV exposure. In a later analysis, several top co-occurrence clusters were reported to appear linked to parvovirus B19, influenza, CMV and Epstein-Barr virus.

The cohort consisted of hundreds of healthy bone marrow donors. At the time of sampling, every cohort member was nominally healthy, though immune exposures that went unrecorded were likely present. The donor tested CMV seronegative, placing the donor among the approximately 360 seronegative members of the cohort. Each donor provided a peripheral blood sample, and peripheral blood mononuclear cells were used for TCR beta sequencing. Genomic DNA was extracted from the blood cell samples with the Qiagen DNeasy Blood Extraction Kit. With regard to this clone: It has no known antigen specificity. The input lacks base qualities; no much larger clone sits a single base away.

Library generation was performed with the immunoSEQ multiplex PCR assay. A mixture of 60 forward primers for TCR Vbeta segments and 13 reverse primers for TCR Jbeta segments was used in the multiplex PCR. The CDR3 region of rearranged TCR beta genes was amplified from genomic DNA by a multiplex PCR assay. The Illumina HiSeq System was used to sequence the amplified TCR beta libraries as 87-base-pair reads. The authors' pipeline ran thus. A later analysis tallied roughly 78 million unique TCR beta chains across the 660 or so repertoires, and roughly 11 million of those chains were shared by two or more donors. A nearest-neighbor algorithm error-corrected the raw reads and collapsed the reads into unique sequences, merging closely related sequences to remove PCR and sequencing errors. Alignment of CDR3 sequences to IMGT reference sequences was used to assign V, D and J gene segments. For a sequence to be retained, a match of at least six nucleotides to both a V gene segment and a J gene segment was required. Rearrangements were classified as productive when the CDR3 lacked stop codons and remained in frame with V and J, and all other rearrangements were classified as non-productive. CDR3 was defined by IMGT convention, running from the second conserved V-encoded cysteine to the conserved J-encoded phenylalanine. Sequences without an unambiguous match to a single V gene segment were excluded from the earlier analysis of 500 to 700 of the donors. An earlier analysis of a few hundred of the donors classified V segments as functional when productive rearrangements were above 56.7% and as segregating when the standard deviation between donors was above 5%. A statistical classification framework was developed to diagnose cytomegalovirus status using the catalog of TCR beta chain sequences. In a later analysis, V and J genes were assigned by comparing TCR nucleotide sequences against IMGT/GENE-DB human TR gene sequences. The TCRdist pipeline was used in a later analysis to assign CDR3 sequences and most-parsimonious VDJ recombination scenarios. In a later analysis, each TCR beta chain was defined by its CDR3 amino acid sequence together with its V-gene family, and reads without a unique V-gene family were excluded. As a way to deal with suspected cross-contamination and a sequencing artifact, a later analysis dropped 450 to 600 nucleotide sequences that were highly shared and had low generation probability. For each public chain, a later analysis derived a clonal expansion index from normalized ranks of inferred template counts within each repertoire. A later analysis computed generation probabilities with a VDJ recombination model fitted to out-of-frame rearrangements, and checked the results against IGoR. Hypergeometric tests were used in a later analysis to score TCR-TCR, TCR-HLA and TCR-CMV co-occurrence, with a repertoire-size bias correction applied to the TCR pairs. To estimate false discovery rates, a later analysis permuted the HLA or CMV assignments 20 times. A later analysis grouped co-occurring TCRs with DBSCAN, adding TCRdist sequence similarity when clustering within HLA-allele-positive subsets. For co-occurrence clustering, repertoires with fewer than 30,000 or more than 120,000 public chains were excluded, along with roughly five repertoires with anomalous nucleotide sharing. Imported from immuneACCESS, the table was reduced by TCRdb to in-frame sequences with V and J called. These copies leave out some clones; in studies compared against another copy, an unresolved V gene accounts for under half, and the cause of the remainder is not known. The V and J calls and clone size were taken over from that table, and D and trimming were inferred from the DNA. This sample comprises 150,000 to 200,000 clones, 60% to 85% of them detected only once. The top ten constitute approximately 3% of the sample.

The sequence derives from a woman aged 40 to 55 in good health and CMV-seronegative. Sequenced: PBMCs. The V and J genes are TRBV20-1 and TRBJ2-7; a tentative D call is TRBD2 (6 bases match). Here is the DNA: TGCAGTGCGCGACTAGCCTACGAGCAGTACTTC. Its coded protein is CSARLAYEQYF.